Included here is one T cell receptor (beta chain) sequence, with context. Its antigen is not yet known. No per-base quality is available; no much larger clone lies one base away. Using the deep immunoSEQ assay, TCR CDR3 regions were amplified from genomic DNA by multiplex PCR. Extracted genomic DNA from each cell subset was spread evenly across all wells of several immunoSEQ 96-well plates, with each plate serving as a replicate. For sorted subsets, around 200 ng genomic DNA, equal to about 30,000 T cell genomes, was loaded into each replicate PCR. Purified libraries were measured with a Qubit 3.0 fluorometer, size-checked on a Bioanalyzer 2100, and measured again with the KAPA Library Quantification kit. Every immunoSEQ 96-well plate was sequenced on a dedicated single-read 150-cycle Illumina NextSeq 550 flow cell. As for the authors' bioinformatics: Because the immunoSEQ output included only junctional sequences and no quality scores, the filtering could not be the same as the filtering used for full-length reads. To assign V/J genes and CDR3, sequences were annotated against IMGT germline references using PyIR, a Python wrapper for IgBLAST v1.9. Reads were filtered out if the reads had weak V/J assignments (E-value above 1e-6), no CDR3, stop codons, out-of-frame junctions, or ambiguous translated residues. V3J clonotypes were defined as sequences sharing an identical inferred V gene, J gene, and CDR3 amino acid sequence. The percentage overlap between two repertoires was calculated by dividing the number of shared unique clonotypes by the size of the smaller repertoire. Repertoire richness was assessed with RTK rarefaction, the Chao1 estimator, and Recon v2.1 estimates of unobserved clonotypes. Generation probabilities for all TCRbeta clonotypes obtained by the gDNA method from a handful of donors were computed using OLGA. TCRdb took this table from immuneACCESS and kept in-frame rearrangements with V and J called. Such tables lack part of the clones; where checked against another copy, unresolved V genes explain under half of the gap, and the rest is unexplained. The D gene and trimming were derived from the DNA, and the V and J assignments and clone size from that table. This sample lists about 2 million clones; approximately 95% were detected once. Roughly 1% of the sample is in the top ten clones.

The data belong to a study of shared clonotypes between healthy human individuals (dated by TCRdb to the early 2020s). Concerning the study at large: A couple of women and a few men aged 18 to 49 years were included in the cohort. Per donor, three plates each were used for CD4 naive and CD4 memory, two for CD8 naive, and one for CD8 memory. Blood TCR repertoires of a handful of healthy adults were deeply sequenced to estimate repertoire size and the extent of clonotype sharing between individuals. To increase sequencing depth and limit assay-specific biases, different laboratories used diverse techniques to prepare libraries and sequence TCR repertoires. Per donor, leukapheresis produced somewhere between about 0.8 and 9 billion PBMCs.

What the authors observed across the whole study: Pairwise subsampling led to the expectation that sequencing depth would affect the degree of clonotype sharing among donors. Because the study included only a small number of donors, the genetic and exposure-history diversity represented was limited. Clonotypes shared by all four sorted-subset donors showed higher generation probabilities than non-shared clonotypes. Incomplete sequencing was indicated by rarefaction of sorted-subset datasets, despite the large sequencing depth. Sampling was limited to blood, and TCR repertoires in tissue likely differ from TCR repertoires in blood. Naive subsets generally had larger estimated clonotype richness than memory subsets did. When several donors were compared, the shared fraction of clonotypes was about 5% for naive CD4, 3.5% to 4% for naive CD8, about 2.5% for memory CD4, and around 0.37% for memory CD8.

For the CD8 naive samples, CD45RO-negative cells were positively selected for CCR7, yielding a CD45RA+CCR7+ population from which TemRA cells were excluded. The donors were healthy, HIV-negative adults with no recently reported acute infections or vaccinations. Every donor was a Caucasian adult residing in Nashville, Tennessee, USA. Blood was obtained by leukapheresis, after which PBMCs were separated by Ficoll-Histopaque density gradient centrifugation and cryopreserved in liquid nitrogen vapor phase. Purity and quantity of every magnetically sorted T cell population were checked by analytical flow cytometry. Genomic DNA was isolated from every sorted fraction and measured by UV absorbance on a Nanodrop 2000c. The TCR was taken from a man aged 18 to 30 in good health. Sample: naive CD8+ T cells sorted from blood. Sample cell subset or site, as interpreted from the label and publication: CD45RA+CCR7+.

The DNA reads TGCGCCAGCAGCCAAGATAGGTGGGGTGCGGTGTTTACTGAAGCTTTCTTT. It encodes CASSQDRWGAVFTEAFF. The chain was built from TRBV4-3 and TRBJ1-1, with an unclear D gene assignment. The trim is 0 bases for V and 5 bases for J, with a gap of 19 bases between the germline ends. In the germline V gene, CDR1 corresponds to LGHNA and CDR2 to YSLEER. Spanning cysteine to phenylalanine, the CDR3 consists of 17 amino acids. Solely the CDR3 DNA is kept, with 51 bases framed from the first base.